The TCR beta chain under discussion was sequenced for a study of graft-versus-host responses after intestinal transplantation (dated by TCRdb to about 2021). About the study as a whole: The transplants that recipients got were multivisceral, liver-intestinal, or isolated intestinal. Every recipient was given anti-thymocyte globulin induction, then maintenance tacrolimus and steroids for roughly 3 years. Graft-versus-host and host-versus-graft alloreactive T cell clones were tracked in the graft, circulation and bone marrow after intestinal transplantation using bulk TCR-beta CDR3 sequencing. To identify alloreactive clones, pre-transplant mixed lymphocyte reaction products were sequenced and then compared with unstimulated pre-transplant donor and recipient T cells. The cohort enrolled 20 to 30 intestinal transplant recipients, one of whom was a retransplant, and a few patients without pretransplant specimens were excluded. A peak of at least 4% donor T cells among recipient peripheral blood mononuclear cells was the definition used for donor T cell macrochimerism. Samples from three later patients were sequenced in-house on an Illumina MiSeq with MiXCR processing rather than by the commercial service. What the study reported, not specific to this receptor: Peak levels of circulating GvH clones were associated with declines in HvG clones early after transplant. GvH clones were found in recipient bone marrow, and some of the GvH clones appeared earlier in ileal mucosa or blood, which is consistent with an intestinal mucosal origin. Conclusions were limited by the relatively low number and heterogeneity of intestinal transplant patients. High GvH to HvG T cell clonal ratios were observed in the allografts of patients with donor T cell macrochimerism.

CDR1 and CDR2 are read off the germline V gene as MGHRA and YSYEKL. The CDR3, from cysteine to phenylalanine, totals 14 residues. Kept here is only the CDR3 DNA, which spans 42 bases and is read in frame from base 1. V was cut back by 1 base and J by 1 base, leaving a gap of 5 bases between them. The library came from the immunoSEQ multiplex PCR assay. In most patients, genomic DNA was isolated using the Qiagen DNeasy Blood and Tissue Kit and sent frozen to Adaptive Biotechnologies for TCR sequencing. Adaptive Biotechnologies carried out high-throughput TCR-beta CDR3 sequencing of genomic DNA for most patients. From the authors' description of their analysis: TCR sequencing data were retrieved from Adaptive's ImmunoSEQ software for roughly 17 patients, whereas a few other patients were processed with MiXCR and VDJtools. To correct CD4 versus CD8 sorting errors, sequences present in both subsets at a frequency ratio below 5:1 were removed. CDR3 nucleotide sequences shared between donor and recipient were removed because the origin of such sequences could not be assigned. To count as alloreactive, a clone needed at least 2-fold expansion over unstimulated cells and a minimum CFSE-low frequency of 0.002% (template counts) or 0.001% (read counts). Mappable clones were those detected in sequenced pre-transplant spleen, lymph node, or MLR CFSE-low populations of the donor or recipient. The cumulative frequency of alloreactive clones was calculated as a percentage of all sequences, weighted by copy number. TCRdb obtained this table from immuneACCESS and retained in-frame rearrangements with V and J assigned. These tables miss some clones; where compared with another copy, unresolved V genes account for less than half of the shortfall, and the remainder is unexplained. V, J and clone size were drawn from that table, and D and trimming were deduced from the DNA. The sample includes about 100,000 clones, with more than 85% observed a single time. Roughly 0.95% of the sample is taken by the ten largest.

Read against the paper, the sample's time point label means: cells obtained before transplantation from donor or recipient. CD3+CD4+ and CD3+CD8+ populations were FACS-sorted from unstimulated pre-transplant donor and recipient cells taken from spleen or lymph nodes. A word on this clone: Its antigen target is currently unknown. There are no base qualities to consult, and no much larger clone falls within one base.

The source is a human donor who was the organ donor for an intestinal transplant. This specimen consisted of unstimulated CD4+ T cells sorted from spleen or lymph node cells, obtained before transplant. The rearrangement joined TRBV4-1 to TRBJ1-5, with no D gene named confidently. CDR3 reads: CASSQGRSNQPQHF. The sequenced DNA: TGCGCCAGCAGCCAAGGCAGAAGCAATCAGCCCCAGCATTTT.